This section outlines one T cell receptor (beta chain) sequence together with its context. Its antigen remains unidentified. The entry originates in a study of siplizumab effects on memory and regulatory T cells. Whole-study results and caveats: Roughly 80-95% of proliferating CD4+ or CD8+ clones defied assignment to a naive or memory phenotype.

The CDR3 sequence is 15 residues long. V dropped 2 bases and J dropped 0 bases, with 8 bases sitting between them. Germline V gene sequence: CDR1 PRHDT, CDR2 FYEKMQ (reference sequence). Measured with immunoSEQ multiplex PCR; TCRdb has only the in-frame clones, and not every one. The sample lists 50,000 to 55,000 clones, 95% to 97% seen once, with 0.64% in the top ten. This TCR was recovered from a human donor in good health. Sequenced: naive CD4+ T cells sorted from blood. The chain has TRBV13 and TRBJ1-3; D is ambiguous. The CDR3 DNA reads as TGTGCCAGCAGCTTACGGGCTGGCTCTGGAAACACCATATATTTT. It codes for CASSLRAGSGNTIYF. Combining the CDR3 with reference TRBV13 and TRBJ1-3 gives the whole variable domain AAGVIQSPRHLIKEKRETATLKCYPIPRHDTVYWYQQGPGQDPQFLISFYEKMQSDKGSIPDRFSAQQFSDYHSELNMSSLELGDSALYFCASSLRAGSGNTIYFGEGSWLTVV.